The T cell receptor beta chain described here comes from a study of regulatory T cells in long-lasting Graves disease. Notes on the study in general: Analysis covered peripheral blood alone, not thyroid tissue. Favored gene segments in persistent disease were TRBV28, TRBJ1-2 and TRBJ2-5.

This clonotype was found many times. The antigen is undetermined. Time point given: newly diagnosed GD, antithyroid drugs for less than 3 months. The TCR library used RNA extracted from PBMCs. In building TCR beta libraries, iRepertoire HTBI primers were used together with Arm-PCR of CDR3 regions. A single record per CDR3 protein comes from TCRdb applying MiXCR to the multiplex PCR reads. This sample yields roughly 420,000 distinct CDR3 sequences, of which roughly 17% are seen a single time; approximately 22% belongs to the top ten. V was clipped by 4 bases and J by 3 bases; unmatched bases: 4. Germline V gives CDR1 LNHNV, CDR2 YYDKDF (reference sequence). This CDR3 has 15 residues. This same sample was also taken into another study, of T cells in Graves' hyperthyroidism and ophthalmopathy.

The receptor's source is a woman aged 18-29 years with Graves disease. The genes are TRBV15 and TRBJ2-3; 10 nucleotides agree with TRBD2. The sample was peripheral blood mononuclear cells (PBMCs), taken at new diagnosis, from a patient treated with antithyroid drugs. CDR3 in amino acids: CATSKLAGPTDTQYF. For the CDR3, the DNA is TGTGCCACCAGCAAACTAGCGGGACCAACAGATACGCAGTATTTT.